This is a list of T cell receptor beta chains from one sample in a study of T cell responses to AZD1222 COVID-19 vaccine. Assay used: immunoSEQ multiplex PCR; TCRdb lists only in-frame clones, some missing. In the table there are under 95,000 clones, around 89% of which are singletons. Sequences were derived from peripheral blood, sampled on day 0 of AZD1222 vaccination. These receptors were obtained from an adult in good health. Both conserved end residues are part of each CDR3. The D gene is left open where the match is weak. Rows may omit the clone size; those that give it use once, few, many or a size class.

D	V	size	J	CDR3	DNA
TRBD1	TRBV2	NA	TRBJ1-5	CASSRDRDQPQHF	TGTGCCAGCAGTAGGGACAGGGATCAGCCCCAGCATTTT
TRBD1	TRBV7-9	few	TRBJ2-6	CASRPGQNSGANVLTF	TGTGCCAGCCGACCGGGACAGAACTCTGGGGCCAACGTCCTGACTTTC
TRBD1	TRBV27	NA	TRBJ2-7	CASSAGGGEQYF	TGTGCCAGCAGTGCAGGGGGCGGCGAGCAGTACTTC
TRBD2	TRBV3-1/TRBV3-2	NA	TRBJ2-3	CASSILAGPSTDTQYF	TGTGCCAGCAGCATACTAGCGGGACCTAGCACAGATACGCAGTATTTT
NA	TRBV10-1	NA	TRBJ1-1	CASSVRGPNEAFF	TGCGCCAGCAGTGTGCGGGGGCCTAATGAAGCTTTCTTT
NA	TRBV7-2	NA	TRBJ1-5	CASSQTGQPNQPQHF	TGTGCCAGCAGCCAAACTGGGCAGCCCAATCAGCCCCAGCATTTT
NA	TRBV7-2	NA	TRBJ2-3	CASTLTPTDTQYF	TGTGCCAGCACCCTAACCCCCACAGATACGCAGTATTTT
NA	TRBV27	NA	TRBJ1-5	CASSPSAVSLQHF	TGTGCCAGCAGTCCATCCGCGGTGTCACTCCAGCATTTT
NA	TRBV10-3	NA	TRBJ1-3	CAISETGNTIYF	TGTGCCATCAGTGAGACTGGAAACACCATATATTTT
NA	TRBV4-1	NA	TRBJ2-2	CASSPISGGSTGELFF	TGCGCCAGCAGCCCCATCTCTGGGGGGTCAACCGGGGAGCTGTTTTTT
TRBD2	TRBV7-3	NA	TRBJ2-5	CASSLNSGEETQYF	TGTGCCAGCAGCTTAAATAGCGGGGAAGAGACCCAGTACTTC
NA	TRBV12-3/TRBV12-4	NA	TRBJ2-1	CASSRDNEQFF	TGTGCCAGCAGCAGGGACAATGAGCAGTTCTTC
TRBD1	TRBV6-5	NA	TRBJ2-3	CASSSTSGTGTDTQYF	TGTGCCAGCAGTTCAACCTCCGGGACAGGCACAGATACGCAGTATTTT
TRBD2	TRBV7-8	NA	TRBJ2-3	CASSLLAGGTDTQYF	TGTGCCAGCAGCTTACTAGCGGGGGGCACAGATACGCAGTATTTT
NA	TRBV5-6	NA	TRBJ2-7	CASSLKTGTQARYEQYF	TGTGCCAGCAGCTTGAAGACCGGGACGCAAGCGAGATACGAGCAGTACTTC
TRBD1	TRBV9	NA	TRBJ2-7	CASSPGQGGYEQYF	TGTGCCAGCAGCCCGGGACAGGGAGGATACGAGCAGTACTTC
TRBD2	TRBV2	NA	TRBJ2-3	CASRLAGGSTDTQYF	TGTGCCAGCAGGTTAGCGGGGGGGAGCACAGATACGCAGTATTTT
TRBD1	TRBV4-3	NA	TRBJ1-2	CASSQDLGTDYGYTF	TGCGCCAGCAGCCAAGATCTAGGGACAGACTATGGCTACACCTTC
TRBD2	TRBV7-2	NA	TRBJ2-3	CASSLGLAVYTDTQYF	TGTGCCAGCAGCTTAGGGCTAGCGGTATACACAGATACGCAGTATTTT
NA	TRBV15	NA	TRBJ1-6	CATSRGGASSYNSPLHF	TGTGCCACCAGCAGAGGTGGCGCGAGCTCCTATAATTCACCCCTCCACTTT
NA	TRBV7-8	NA	TRBJ1-1	CASSRGRGGAKNTEAFF	TGTGCCAGCAGCCGAGGACGGGGAGGGGCTAAGAACACTGAAGCTTTCTTT
NA	TRBV3-1/TRBV3-2	NA	TRBJ1-4	CASSPGGGRGHEKLFF	TGTGCCAGCAGCCCCGGGGGGGGGCGAGGCCATGAAAAACTGTTTTTT
NA	TRBV7-6	NA	TRBJ1-2	CASSLDGSYGYTF	TGTGCCAGCAGCCTGGACGGGAGCTATGGCTACACCTTC
NA	TRBV12-3/TRBV12-4	NA	TRBJ1-2	CASTSAEYGYTF	TGTGCCAGCACCTCGGCAGAATATGGCTACACCTTC
TRBD1	TRBV7-3	NA	TRBJ1-1	CASSKTGGRRGNTEAFF	TGTGCCAGCAGCAAAACAGGGGGCAGAAGGGGAAACACTGAAGCTTTCTTT
NA	TRBV6-6	NA	TRBJ1-4	CASSGSVIGEKLFF	TGTGCCAGCAGTGGGTCTGTCATTGGAGAAAAACTGTTTTTT
NA	TRBV6-2/TRBV6-3	few	TRBJ2-7	CASSYTLILAASGEQYF	TGTGCCAGCAGTTACACCCTTATACTAGCTGCCTCGGGCGAGCAGTACTTC
NA	TRBV29-1	NA	TRBJ2-5	CSVGVPNASQETQYF	TGCAGCGTTGGGGTCCCCAACGCTTCTCAAGAGACCCAGTACTTC
NA	TRBV27	NA	TRBJ1-5	CASRSGTTSNQPQHF	TGTGCCAGCAGGTCCGGGACAACTAGCAATCAGCCCCAGCATTTT
NA	TRBV5-1	NA	TRBJ1-5	CASSLEGYSNQPQHF	TGCGCCAGCAGCTTGGAAGGTTATAGCAATCAGCCCCAGCATTTT
TRBD2	TRBV4-3	NA	TRBJ2-5	CASSQTGGPQETQYF	TGCGCCAGCAGCCAAACGGGGGGGCCCCAAGAGACCCAGTACTTC
NA	TRBV27	NA	TRBJ1-2	CASSSPGLGYGYTF	TGTGCCAGCAGTAGTCCGGGGTTGGGCTATGGCTACACCTTC
NA	TRBV10-2	NA	TRBJ1-5	CASSGQLSNQPQHF	TGCGCCAGCAGCGGTCAGCTAAGCAATCAGCCCCAGCATTTT
NA	TRBV6-2/TRBV6-3	NA	TRBJ2-1	CASSSGGGPYNEQFF	TGTGCCAGCAGTTCAGGGGGGGGCCCCTACAATGAGCAGTTCTTC
NA	TRBV19	NA	TRBJ1-5	CASSILGSNQPQHF	TGTGCCAGTAGTATCTTGGGTAGCAATCAGCCCCAGCATTTT
TRBD1	TRBV6-5	once	TRBJ2-7	CASSSDRGKGYEQYF	TGTGCCAGCAGTTCTGACAGGGGAAAGGGCTACGAGCAGTACTTC
NA	TRBV7-2	NA	TRBJ2-1	CASSLGPRLRDEQFF	TGTGCCAGCAGCTTAGGTCCCCGCCTCCGGGATGAGCAGTTCTTC
NA	TRBV2	NA	TRBJ2-3	CASRRGQTTDTQYF	TGTGCCAGCAGGCGGGGACAGACCACAGATACGCAGTATTTT
TRBD1	TRBV3-1/TRBV3-2	NA	TRBJ2-7	CASSQSTGVSEQYF	TGTGCCAGCAGCCAATCGACAGGGGTCTCCGAGCAGTACTTC
NA	TRBV5-8	NA	TRBJ2-7	CASSFDPGTEYEQYF	TGTGCCAGCAGCTTCGATCCCGGGACGGAATACGAGCAGTACTTC
TRBD1	TRBV19	NA	TRBJ1-5	CASSIGDRVQPQHF	TGTGCCAGTAGTATAGGAGACAGGGTGCAGCCCCAGCATTTT
NA	TRBV6-2/TRBV6-3	NA	TRBJ2-7	CASSYWDRHGTYEQYF	TGTGCCAGCAGTTACTGGGACCGTCACGGGACCTACGAGCAGTACTTC
NA	TRBV3-1/TRBV3-2	NA	TRBJ1-6	CASSQEWAGSISPLHF	TGTGCCAGCAGCCAAGAATGGGCAGGGAGTATTTCACCCCTCCACTTT
NA	TRBV4-1	few	TRBJ2-3	CASSYMGTQRTQYF	TGCGCCAGCAGTTATATGGGGACACAAAGGACGCAGTATTTT
NA	TRBV5-4	many	TRBJ1-5	CASRVNQPQHF	TGTGCCAGCAGAGTGAATCAGCCCCAGCATTTT
NA	TRBV19	NA	TRBJ1-4	CASRRRDQIEKLFF	TGTGCCAGTAGGAGACGGGACCAAATCGAAAAACTGTTTTTT
TRBD2	TRBV7-3	NA	TRBJ2-5	CASSLKTQSGGAEETQYF	TGTGCCAGCAGCTTGAAGACCCAAAGCGGGGGGGCCGAGGAGACCCAGTACTTC
NA	TRBV4-2	NA	TRBJ2-2	CASSQDLPLETGELFF	TGTGCCAGCAGCCAAGATCTCCCGTTAGAGACCGGGGAGCTGTTTTTT
TRBD1	TRBV11-2	NA	TRBJ1-2	CASSQTQGDNGYTF	TGTGCCAGCAGCCAGACTCAGGGGGACAATGGCTACACCTTC
NA	TRBV12-3/TRBV12-4	NA	TRBJ2-2	CASGKEGELFF	TGTGCCAGCGGAAAAGAAGGGGAGCTGTTTTTT
NA	TRBV7-2	once	TRBJ2-2	CASTGTVNTGELFF	TGTGCCAGCACCGGGACCGTGAACACCGGGGAGCTGTTTTTT
TRBD2	TRBV7-9	few	TRBJ2-7	CASSISGGSYEQYF	TGTGCCAGCAGCATTAGCGGGGGCTCCTACGAGCAGTACTTC
NA	TRBV6-2/TRBV6-3	NA	TRBJ2-7	CASSLNGATRTYEQYF	TGTGCCAGCAGTTTGAACGGAGCGACTAGGACCTACGAGCAGTACTTC
NA	TRBV4-3	once	TRBJ1-4	CASSQDRAAYNEKLFF	TGCGCCAGCAGCCAAGACAGGGCAGCTTATAATGAAAAACTGTTTTTT
NA	TRBV4-3	NA	TRBJ1-6	CASSLGPPGQGLHF	TGCGCCAGCAGCCTAGGACCCCCGGGACAAGGCCTCCACTTT
NA	TRBV27	few	TRBJ1-5	CASSFQGGGNQPQHF	TGTGCCAGCAGTTTCCAAGGGGGAGGCAATCAGCCCCAGCATTTT
NA	TRBV7-2	NA	TRBJ1-2	CASSQGPGGPLYGYTF	TGTGCCAGCAGCCAAGGCCCCGGGGGCCCCCTTTATGGCTACACCTTC